A few counts support the clone carrying this TCR beta chain. Its specificity is unknown. The sample belongs to a study of beta chain features in type 1 diabetes. Study results and limitations: At VDJ recombination sites, type 1 diabetes patients had fewer insertions and more deleted nucleotides.

TCRB transcripts that were expressed got sequenced, as all of the isolated RNA had been reverse transcribed. This table comes from immunoSEQ multiplex PCR, and its TCRdb copy is limited to in-frame clones, with some not included. The sample yields about 900,000 clones, roughly 15% seen once. V dropped 5 bases and J dropped 2 bases, with 9 bases sitting between them. Looked up from germline, CDR1 is MNHEY and CDR2 is SVGAGI. The CDR3 contains 13 residues. The chain carries TRBV6-5 and TRBJ1-2, with D maybe TRBD1 (5 bases). The source of this sequence is a woman younger than 30 in good health. The specimen sequenced was naive CD4+ T cells from blood. CDR3 loop: CASSPGLNYGYTF. The CDR3 DNA reads as TGTGCCAGCAGTCCGGGACTGAACTATGGCTACACCTTC.